This is a list of T cell receptor beta chains from one sample in a study of cytomegalovirus exposure and HLA in healthy donors. Some clones are missing from TCRdb's copy, which holds only in-frame ones; the method was immunoSEQ multiplex PCR. Here the sample spans 150,000 to 250,000 clones, 75% to 85% being singletons. The specimen sequenced was PBMCs. These receptors came from a woman aged 25 to 39 in good health and CMV-seropositive. The CDR3 runs from the conserved cysteine through the conserved F or W. The D gene is left open where the match is weak. Some rows have no size entry. The others give once, few or many, or a class for an expanded clone.

few | - | TRBJ2-1 | TRBV7-8 | CASSVRRVSYNEQFF | TGTGCCAGCAGCGTTCGCAGGGTCTCCTACAATGAGCAGTTCTTC
- | - | TRBJ2-5 | TRBV6-5 | CASNRGGGAETQYF | TGTGCCAGCAATCGAGGGGGGGGCGCGGAGACCCAGTACTTC
- | - | TRBJ2-7 | TRBV7-8 | CASSAETYEQYF | TGTGCCAGCAGCGCGGAAACCTACGAGCAGTACTTC
- | - | TRBJ1-3 | TRBV5-1 | CASSFGQAAGNTIYF | TGCGCCAGCAGCTTTGGTCAAGCGGCTGGAAACACCATATATTTT
- | TRBD1 | TRBJ1-2 | TRBV9 | CASSARTGGSYGYTF | TGTGCCAGCAGCGCCCGGACAGGGGGGTCATATGGCTACACCTTC
- | TRBD1 | TRBJ1-5 | TRBV5-8 | CASSPQGAPDGNQPQHF | TGTGCCAGCAGCCCCCAGGGGGCCCCCGATGGCAATCAGCCCCAGCATTTT
few | TRBD1 | TRBJ2-3 | TRBV11-3 | CASSLQGSGMADTQYF | TGTGCCAGCAGCCTACAGGGGAGTGGCATGGCAGATACGCAGTATTTT
- | TRBD1 | TRBJ1-2 | TRBV11-2 | CASRIQGNYGYTF | TGTGCCAGCAGAATACAGGGGAACTATGGCTACACCTTC
once | - | TRBJ1-1 | TRBV27 | CASSLSGDTEAFF | TGTGCCAGCAGTTTATCAGGGGATACTGAAGCTTTCTTT
few | - | TRBJ1-1 | TRBV29-1 | CSVLADIDTEAFF | TGCAGCGTTCTCGCGGACATAGACACTGAAGCTTTCTTT
once | - | TRBJ1-5 | TRBV6-6 | CASSYGAPYQPQHF | TGTGCCAGCAGTTACGGGGCCCCGTATCAGCCCCAGCATTTT
- | - | TRBJ2-1 | TRBV29-1 | CSVFQGWGFF | TGCAGCGTTTTCCAGGGATGGGGGTTCTTC
- | TRBD1 | TRBJ1-2 | TRBV28 | CASAQQGAYGYTF | TGTGCCAGCGCACAACAGGGGGCATATGGCTACACCTTC
- | TRBD1 | TRBJ2-7 | TRBV5-6 | CASSWQQGREQYF | TGTGCCAGCAGCTGGCAACAGGGGCGGGAGCAGTACTTC
- | TRBD2 | TRBJ2-1 | TRBV11-2 | CASSFLSGKDEQFF | TGTGCCAGCAGCTTTTTAAGCGGGAAGGATGAGCAGTTCTTC
- | TRBD2 | TRBJ2-7 | TRBV10-3 | CAIKGGGLYEQYF | TGTGCCATCAAGGGCGGGGGACTCTACGAGCAGTACTTC
- | TRBD1 | TRBJ1-2 | TRBV18 | CASSSTGDYGYTF | TGTGCCAGCTCTTCGACAGGGGATTATGGCTACACCTTC
- | - | TRBJ2-1 | TRBV27 | CASSLQGRNEQFF | TGTGCCAGCAGTTTACAGGGTAGGAATGAGCAGTTCTTC
- | TRBD1 | TRBJ2-1 | TRBV7-9 | CASSLGGQGDNEQFF | TGTGCCAGCAGCTTAGGGGGACAGGGAGACAATGAGCAGTTCTTC
- | - | TRBJ1-5 | TRBV7-8 | CASSPSRDQPQHF | TGTGCCAGCAGCCCAAGCAGGGATCAGCCCCAGCATTTT
- | - | TRBJ2-7 | TRBV5-1 | CASSGSPEDEQYF | TGCGCCAGCAGCGGATCACCAGAGGACGAGCAGTACTTC
- | - | TRBJ1-1 | TRBV27 | CASSLLGGVGGLGTEAFF | TGTGCCAGCAGTTTATTGGGGGGCGTCGGGGGGCTGGGTACTGAAGCTTTCTTT
- | TRBD1 | TRBJ2-4 | TRBV28 | CASSRDLGQFNIQYF | TGTGCCAGCAGTCGCGACCTGGGACAGTTTAACATTCAGTACTTC
- | TRBD2 | TRBJ2-1 | TRBV7-8 | CASSLARGPSGRADEQFF | TGTGCCAGCAGCTTAGCGCGTGGGCCCAGCGGGAGGGCCGATGAGCAGTTCTTC
- | - | TRBJ2-7 | TRBV9 | CASSGDSPEQYF | TGTGCCAGCAGCGGCGACAGTCCCGAGCAGTACTTC
many | - | TRBJ1-5 | TRBV29-1 | CSVRESAGDSNQPQHF | TGCAGCGTCAGAGAGTCCGCAGGGGATAGCAATCAGCCCCAGCATTTT
few | - | TRBJ2-7 | TRBV9 | CASSVALASTYEQYF | TGTGCCAGCAGCGTAGCTTTGGCTAGTACCTACGAGCAGTACTTC
few | - | TRBJ1-5 | TRBV5-4 | CASSLGTEDQPQHF | TGTGCCAGCAGCTTGGGGACAGAGGATCAGCCCCAGCATTTT